This TCR beta chain was obtained from a study of blood T cell repertoires in COVID-19. About the study: Samples representing acute and convalescent COVID-19 were sourced from the United States, Italy and Spain. T cells, B-cell-depleted T cells, or PBMCs supplied cDNA or gDNA.

Methods used by the authors: Cell counts per sample came from amplifying reference gene primers. The table came from immunoSEQ multiplex PCR; TCRdb's copy has only in-frame clones and leaves some out. Clonal size and the V and J genes are those of that table, whereas D and trimming came from the DNA. The sample lists hundreds of thousands of clones; 70% to 90% were seen once. The germline gives CDR1 MNHEY, CDR2 SVGAGI. The CDR3 extends over 14 amino acids. With V trimmed by 6 bases and J by 5 bases, 8 bases remained unmatched. The gene calls are TRBV6-5 and TRBJ1-1; TRBD1 matches at 8 bases. The specimen sequenced was peripheral blood. The receptor's source is a woman aged 45-59 years with active or convalescent COVID-19. This CDR3 reads CASSTGTGVTEAFF. The CDR3 nucleotides are TGTGCCAGCAGCACCGGGACAGGCGTAACTGAAGCTTTCTTT.